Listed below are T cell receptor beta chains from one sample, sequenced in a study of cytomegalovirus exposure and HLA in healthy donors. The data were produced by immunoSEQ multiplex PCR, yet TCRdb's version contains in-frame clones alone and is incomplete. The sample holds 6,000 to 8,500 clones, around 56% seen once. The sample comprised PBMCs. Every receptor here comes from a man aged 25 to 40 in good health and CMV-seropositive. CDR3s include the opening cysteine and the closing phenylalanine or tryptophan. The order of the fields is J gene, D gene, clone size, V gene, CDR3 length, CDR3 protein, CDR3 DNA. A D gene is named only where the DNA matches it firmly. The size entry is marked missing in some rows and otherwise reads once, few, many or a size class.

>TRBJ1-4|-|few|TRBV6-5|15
CATRSPTAYNEKLFF
TGTGCCACCCGATCTCCGACAGCCTATAATGAAAAACTGTTTTTT
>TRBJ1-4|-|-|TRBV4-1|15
CASSQEETANEKLFF
TGCGCCAGCAGCCAAGAGGAGACAGCTAATGAAAAACTGTTTTTT
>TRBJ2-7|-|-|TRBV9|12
CASSPRGAEQYF
TGTGCCAGCAGCCCCCGTGGAGCCGAGCAGTACTTC
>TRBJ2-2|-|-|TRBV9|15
CASSVGQSNTGELFF
TGTGCCAGCAGCGTAGGACAGTCCAACACCGGGGAGCTGTTTTTT
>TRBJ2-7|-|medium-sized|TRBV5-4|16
CASSFRSGRGGDEQYF
TGTGCCAGCAGCTTCAGGTCCGGCAGGGGAGGGGACGAGCAGTACTTC
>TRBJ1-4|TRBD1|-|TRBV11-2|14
CASSIGQGYEKLFF
TGTGCCAGCAGCATCGGACAGGGGTATGAAAAACTGTTTTTT
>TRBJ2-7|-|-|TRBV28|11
CASSLNWEQYF
TGTGCCAGCAGCCTGAACTGGGAGCAGTACTTC
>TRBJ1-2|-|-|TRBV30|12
CAWRMADYGYTF
TGTGCCTGGAGGATGGCGGACTATGGCTACACCTTC
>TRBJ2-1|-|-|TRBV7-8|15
CASSLLPGSGDEQFF
TGTGCCAGCAGCTTACTACCGGGGTCCGGGGATGAGCAGTTCTTC
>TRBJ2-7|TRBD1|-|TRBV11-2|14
CASSPGQGSYEQYF
TGTGCCAGCAGCCCTGGACAGGGTTCCTACGAGCAGTACTTC
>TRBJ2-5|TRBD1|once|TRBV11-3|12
CATSDRVGTQYF
TGTGCCACCTCAGACAGGGTTGGGACCCAGTACTTC
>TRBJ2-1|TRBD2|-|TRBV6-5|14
CASSRTSDYNEQFF
TGTGCCAGCAGCCGGACTAGCGATTACAATGAGCAGTTCTTC
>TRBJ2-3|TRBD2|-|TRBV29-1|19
CSVELIPSTSGGRTDTQYF
TGCAGCGTTGAACTCATCCCTTCGACTAGCGGGGGCCGCACAGATACGCAGTATTTT
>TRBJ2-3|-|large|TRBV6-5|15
CASRSRDTGTDTQYF
TGTGCCAGCAGATCCCGGGACACGGGCACAGATACGCAGTATTTT
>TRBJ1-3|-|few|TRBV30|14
CAWSLTGGGDTIYF
TGTGCCTGGAGTTTGACAGGAGGGGGGGACACCATATATTTT
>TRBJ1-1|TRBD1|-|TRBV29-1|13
CSVTDRVNTEAFF
TGCAGCGTGACGGACAGGGTAAACACTGAAGCTTTCTTT
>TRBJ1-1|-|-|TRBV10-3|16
CAISESRDMGNTEAFF
TGTGCCATCAGTGAGTCAAGAGACATGGGGAACACTGAAGCTTTCTTT
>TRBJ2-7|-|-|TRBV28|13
CASSLTSSHEQYF
TGTGCCAGCAGTTTAACGAGTAGCCACGAGCAGTACTTC
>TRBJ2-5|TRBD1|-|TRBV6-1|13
CASTRQGGETQYF
TGTGCCAGCACTCGACAGGGTGGGGAGACCCAGTACTTC
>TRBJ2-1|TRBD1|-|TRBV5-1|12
CASSIQGNEQFF
TGCGCCAGCAGCATACAGGGGAATGAGCAGTTCTTC
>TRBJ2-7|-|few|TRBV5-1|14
CASSFAQGLDEQYF
TGCGCCAGCAGCTTCGCCCAGGGACTCGACGAGCAGTACTTC
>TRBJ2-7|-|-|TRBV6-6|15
CASRQGGQSSYEQYF
TGTGCCAGCAGGCAAGGAGGGCAGAGCTCCTACGAGCAGTACTTC
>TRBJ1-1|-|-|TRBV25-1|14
CASSELFADTEAFF
TGTGCCAGCAGTGAATTGTTTGCGGACACTGAAGCTTTCTTT
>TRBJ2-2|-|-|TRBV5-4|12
CASSLNIGELFF
TGTGCCAGCAGCTTGAATATCGGGGAGCTGTTTTTT
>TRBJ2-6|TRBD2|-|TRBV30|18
CAWSVLPLGRAGANVLTF
TGTGCCTGGAGTGTATTGCCCTTAGGGAGGGCTGGGGCCAACGTCCTGACTTTC
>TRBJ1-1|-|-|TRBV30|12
CAWGRGNTEAFF
TGTGCCTGGGGCAGGGGGAACACTGAAGCTTTCTTT
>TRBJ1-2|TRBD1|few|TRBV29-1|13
CSVGTGGIYGYTF
TGCAGCGTGGGGACAGGGGGCATCTATGGCTACACCTTC
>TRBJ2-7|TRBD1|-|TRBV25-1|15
CASSETADRVSEQYF
TGTGCCAGCAGTGAAACTGCCGACAGGGTTAGCGAGCAGTACTTC
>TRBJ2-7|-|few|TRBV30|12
CAWAIRDYEQYF
TGTGCCTGGGCAATCAGGGACTACGAGCAGTACTTC
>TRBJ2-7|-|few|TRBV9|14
CASSVASAPYEQYF
TGTGCCAGCAGCGTAGCCAGCGCTCCCTACGAGCAGTACTTC
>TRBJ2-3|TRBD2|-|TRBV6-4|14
CASSQLAGADTQYF
TGTGCCAGCAGTCAACTAGCGGGAGCAGATACGCAGTATTTT
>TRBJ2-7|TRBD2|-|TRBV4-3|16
CASSQGVGGSSSEQYF
TGCGCCAGCAGCCAAGGAGTAGGCGGGAGTTCCAGCGAGCAGTACTTC
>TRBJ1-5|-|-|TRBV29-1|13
CSVATAYNQPQHF
TGCAGCGTTGCGACAGCTTACAATCAGCCCCAGCATTTT
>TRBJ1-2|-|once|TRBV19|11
CASHSGYGYTF
TGTGCCAGTCATTCAGGGTATGGCTACACCTTC
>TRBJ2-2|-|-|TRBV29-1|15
CSVDPTGTNTGELFF
TGCAGCGTTGATCCTACAGGGACCAACACCGGGGAGCTGTTTTTT
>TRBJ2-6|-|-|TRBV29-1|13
CSVASSGANVLTF
TGCAGCGTTGCCTCCTCTGGGGCCAACGTCCTGACTTTC
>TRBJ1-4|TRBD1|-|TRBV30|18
CAWSEWTGGGGFNEKLFF
TGTGCCTGGAGTGAGTGGACAGGGGGTGGAGGATTTAATGAAAAACTGTTTTTT
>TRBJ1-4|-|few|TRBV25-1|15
CASSERRVLNEKLFF
TGTGCCAGCAGTGAACGGAGGGTCCTAAATGAAAAACTGTTTTTT
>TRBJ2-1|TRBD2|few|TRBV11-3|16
CASSSSSGSSYNEQFF
TGTGCCAGCAGTAGTTCTAGCGGGAGCTCCTACAATGAGCAGTTCTTC
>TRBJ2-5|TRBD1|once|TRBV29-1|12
CSVPGQGQTQYF
TGCAGCGTTCCGGGACAGGGACAGACCCAGTACTTC
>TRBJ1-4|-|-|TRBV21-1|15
CASSNGVVALGKLFF
TGTGCCAGCAGCAACGGGGTGGTAGCCCTAGGAAAACTGTTTTTT
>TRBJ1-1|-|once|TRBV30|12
CAGDTRNTEAFF
TGTGCCGGTGACACTCGGAACACTGAAGCTTTCTTT
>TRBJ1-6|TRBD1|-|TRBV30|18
CAWSLTGTGGFYNSPLHF
TGTGCCTGGAGTCTAACCGGGACAGGGGGGTTCTATAATTCACCCCTCCACTTT
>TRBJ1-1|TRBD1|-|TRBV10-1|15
CASSAFGTGGTEAFF
TGCGCCAGCAGTGCCTTCGGGACAGGGGGCACTGAAGCTTTCTTT
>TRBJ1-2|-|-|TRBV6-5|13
CASSARILYGYTF
TGTGCCAGCAGTGCAAGAATCCTATATGGCTACACCTTC
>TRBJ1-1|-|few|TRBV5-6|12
CASSHTSLEAFF
TGTGCCAGCAGCCACACCTCGCTTGAAGCTTTCTTT
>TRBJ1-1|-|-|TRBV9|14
CASSVVRGNTEAFF
TGTGCCAGCAGCGTAGTTCGGGGGAACACTGAAGCTTTCTTT
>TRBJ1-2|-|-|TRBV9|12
CASSVGQGGYTF
TGTGCCAGCAGCGTAGGCCAGGGGGGCTACACCTTC
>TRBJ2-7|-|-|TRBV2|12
CASSEGHREQYF
TGTGCCAGCAGTGAGGGACACCGCGAGCAGTACTTC
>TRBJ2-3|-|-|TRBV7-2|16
CASSFSALDGTDTQYF
TGTGCCAGCAGTTTTAGTGCACTAGACGGCACAGATACGCAGTATTTT
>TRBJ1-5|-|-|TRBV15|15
CATREALASNQPQHF
TGTGCCACCCGGGAGGCCCTAGCCAGCAATCAGCCCCAGCATTTT
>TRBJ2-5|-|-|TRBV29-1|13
CSVEGTAQETQYF
TGCAGCGTTGAAGGGACAGCACAAGAGACCCAGTACTTC